Below, one T cell receptor beta chain is given with its context. Its antigen is unidentified. This sample stems from a study of cytomegalovirus exposure and HLA in healthy donors. The PCR used 60 Vbeta and 13 Jbeta primers. TCRdb's copy holds only in-frame clones and misses some; the assay was immunoSEQ multiplex PCR. The repertoire includes over 75,000 clones, under 80% of them detected once, and under 8% sits in the top ten. Study findings and constraints: Later analysis indicated greater clonal expansion among HLA-associated TCR beta chains than among equally common other chains.

The CDR3 runs to 15 residues. Trimming left V 1 base short and J 3 bases short, with 13 bases between. The V gene's germline CDR1 is MGHRA and CDR2 YSYEKL. The V call is TRBV4-1, the J call TRBJ2-7, with a weak D call TRBD2 (6 bases). The receptor was isolated from a man in his fifties in good health and CMV-seropositive. Sequenced sample: PBMCs. CDR3 coding DNA: TGCGCCAGCAGCCAAGCGCCGTTGGGGGGCTACGAGCAGTACTTC. Translated, it gives CASSQAPLGGYEQYF.